This T cell receptor (beta chain) is drawn from a study of T cell changes during pregnancy in multiple sclerosis. Here immunoSEQ multiplex PCR was the method, and the copy in TCRdb shows in-frame clones only, minus some. Seen here are about 79,000 clones, roughly 95% observed once, and the top ten hold about 0.72%. This CDR3 region has 14 residues. V was clipped by 9 bases and J by 4 bases; unmatched bases: 8. Germline V lookup: CDR1 LNHDA, CDR2 SQIVND (reference sequence). This chain uses TRBV19 with TRBJ1-1; 10 positions agree with TRBD1. Sequenced material: peripheral blood, taken in the second trimester of pregnancy. The TCR was taken from a female donor in good health, enrolled as a control in a pregnancy study. CDR3 DNA sequence: TGTGCCAGCAAACGGGACAGGGGATCCACTGAAGCTTTCTTT. The encoded protein is CASKRDRGSTEAFF.